This passage covers 6 T cell receptor beta chains from one sample sequenced in a study of CD8 T cells in ankylosing spondylitis. One entry per CDR3 protein results from TCRdb running MiXCR on the 5' RACE reads. The table shows a few hundred thousand distinct CDR3 sequences, with roughly 25% occurring only once. Sequencing was carried out using blood, either unsorted or a sorted T cell fraction (not recorded which). The origin of the receptors is a male donor with ankylosing spondylitis or in good health (not recorded which).

J is TRBJ1-2 and V is TRBV20-1; the match to TRBD1 covers 9 bases. V trimming: 5 bases; J trimming: 6 bases; junction bases outside the gene matches: 4. CDR1 is DFQATT and CDR2 is SNEGSKA in the germline V gene (reference sequence). CDR3 length: 12 amino acids. The CDR3 spells CSAHDRGNGYTF. CDR3 nucleotides: TGCAGTGCTCATGACAGGGGGAATGGCTACACCTTC.

The chain couples TRBV20-1 to TRBJ1-2, with 7 bases matching TRBD1. This CDR3 comprises 11 residues. With 8 bases clipped from V and 8 bases from J, the junction kept 8 bases outside the gene matches. Germline V gene sequence: CDR1 DFQATT, CDR2 SNEGSKA (reference sequence). For the CDR3, the DNA is TGCAGTCAACAGGGGTCGGGGGGCTACACCTTC. Translation gives CSQQGSGGYTF.

The J gene is TRBJ1-1, the V gene TRBV12-3 or TRBV12-4, with a possible D match to TRBD1 (5 bases). This CDR3 is built from 15 residues. The V and J ends lost 7 bases and 0 bases respectively, with 15 bases between them. The CDR3, as DNA: TGTGCCAGCACCTTATTCGGGGGTATGAACACTGAAGCTTTCTTT. Amino acids: CASTLFGGMNTEAFF.

In this sample, this clonotype turned up many times. The rearrangement uses TRBV12-3 or TRBV12-4 and TRBJ2-3, with D perhaps TRBD2 (5 bases). The CDR3 is made up of 15 amino acids. Trimming took 2 bases from V and 0 from J, leaving 9 bases between them. The CDR3 nucleotides are TGTGCCAGCAGTTTATGGCGGACTAGCACAGATACGCAGTATTTT. Translation gives CASSLWRTSTDTQYF.

This clonotype was found many times. The chain employs TRBV28 and TRBJ2-7; TRBD2 matches at 7 bases. There are 13 residues in the CDR3. V dropped 5 bases and J dropped 1; count of bases not matched to a gene: 2. From germline, CDR1 is MDHEN and CDR2 SYDVKM. CDR3 loop: CASSRTRSYEQYF. DNA of the CDR3: TGTGCCAGCAGTCGGACTAGGTCCTACGAGCAGTACTTC.

This clonotype was counted many times. In nucleotides, the CDR3 is TGTGCCAGCGGCCTGGCAGGGGCGGGTGGCTACACCTTC. Amino acid sequence: CASGLAGAGGYTF. V is TRBV28 and J is TRBJ1-2, with D possibly TRBD1 on 6 matching bases. Trimming removed 8 bases at V and 7 bases at J, with 17 bases between. This CDR3 spans 13 amino acids. Germline values: CDR1 MDHEN, CDR2 SYDVKM.